The 31 T cell receptor beta chains below were found in one sample sequenced in a study of blood T cell repertoires in COVID-19. TCRdb's copy holds only in-frame clones and misses some; the assay was immunoSEQ multiplex PCR. The table lists roughly 28,000 clones, about 85% of them singletons. The sample was peripheral blood. The source of these receptors is a human donor in a cohort sampled during active COVID-19.

This chain joins TRBV2 and TRBJ2-5, with D tentatively TRBD1 (6 bases). Germline V gives CDR1 SNHLY, CDR2 FYNNEI. CDR3 size: 14 residues. Trimming left V 7 bases short and J 4 bases short, with 16 bases between. The CDR3 here is CASNQGRGGETQYF. CDR3 DNA sequence: TGTGCCAGCAATCAGGGGAGAGGGGGAGAGACCCAGTACTTC. Based on the CDR3 plus reference TRBV2 and TRBJ2-5, the full variable domain is EPEVTQTPSHQVTQMGQEVILRCVPISNHLYFYWYRQILGQKVEFLVSFYNNEISEKSEIFDDQFSVERPDGSNFTLKIRSTKLEDSAMYFCASNQGRGGETQYFGPGTRLLVL.

This chain connects TRBV5-1 to TRBJ2-1, with TRBD2 as a possible D gene (6 bases). Germline V gives CDR1 SGHRS, CDR2 YFSETQ. V gave up 4 bases and J gave up 4 bases, with 15 bases separating them. This CDR3 comprises 15 residues. The CDR3 DNA follows: TGCGCCAGCAGCCCGGAGACTAGTCGGTACAATGAGCAGTTCTTC. Translating gives CASSPETSRYNEQFF.

The gene calls are TRBV3-1 (or the pseudogene TRBV3-2) and TRBJ2-5, with 9 positions matching TRBD2. V gave up 2 bases and J gave up 1 base; unmatched junction bases: 2. Germline values: CDR1 LGHDT, CDR2 YNNKEL (reference sequence). The CDR3 totals 15 residues. CDR3 nucleotides: TGTGCCAGCAGCCAAATGACTAGCGGCCAAGAGACCCAGTACTTC. It specifies CASSQMTSGQETQYF.

The V and J genes are TRBV7-8 and TRBJ1-5; tentative D call: TRBD1 (6 bases). CDR1 is SGHVS, CDR2 FQNEAQ, per germline. This CDR3 is 16 amino acids long. V gave up 1 base and J gave up 0 bases, with 10 bases separating them. CDR3 coding DNA: TGTGCCAGCAGCTTAGGGACAGCCTATAGCAATCAGCCCCAGCATTTT. Encoded protein: CASSLGTAYSNQPQHF.

This chain links TRBV18 with TRBJ1-4; no definite D call. Germline CDR1 KGHSH, CDR2 LQKENI. This CDR3 region has 15 residues. Trimming removed 5 bases at V and 2 bases at J, with 12 bases between. Written as DNA, the CDR3 is TGTGCCAGCTCAACCTCCCCAGTCACTAATGAAAAACTGTTTTTT. Translated, it gives CASSTSPVTNEKLFF. The whole variable domain, remainder taken from reference TRBV18 and TRBJ1-4, is NAGVMQNPRHLVRRRGQEARLRCSPMKGHSHVYWYRQLPEEGLKFMVYLQKENIIDESGMPKERFSAEFPKEGPSILRIQQVVRGDSAAYFCASSTSPVTNEKLFFGSGTQLSVL.

The chain joins TRBV10-1 to TRBJ2-1; 8 bases are shared with TRBD2. CDR1 and CDR2 (germline): WNHNN, SYGVQD (reference sequence). The V gene end was trimmed by 0 bases and the J gene end by 6 bases; junction bases not matched to a gene: 7. This CDR3 contains 16 residues. CDR3 DNA sequence: TGCGCCAGCAGTGAGTCCAGCGGGAGAGGTGGCAATGAGCAGTTCTTC. Its translation is CASSESSGRGGNEQFF.

The genes are TRBV30 and TRBJ1-1, with D maybe TRBD1 (6 bases). Germline V gene sequence: CDR1 GTSNPN, CDR2 SVGIG (reference sequence). The CDR3 runs 18 residues. Trimming pared 1 base from V and 2 bases from J, leaving 23 bases between. The CDR3 DNA is TGTGCCTGGAGTGGGGGAGCGGGGGCGTTTATAGTAAACACTGAAGCTTTCTTT. This codes for CAWSGGAGAFIVNTEAFF.

J is TRBJ2-1 and V is TRBV14; 15 nucleotides align to TRBD2. Germline V lookup: CDR1 SGHDN, CDR2 FVKESK. The CDR3 sequence is 18 residues long. V was pared by 6 bases and J by 5 bases, with 11 bases of the junction left unmatched. CDR3 sequence reads: CASSTRGTSGGSDNEQFF. DNA of the CDR3: TGTGCCAGCAGTACACGAGGGACTAGCGGGGGGTCCGACAATGAGCAGTTCTTC.

The chain joins TRBV20-1 to TRBJ1-1, with D possibly being TRBD1 (6 bases). The V and J ends lost 5 bases and 6 bases respectively, with 7 bases between them. CDR1 and CDR2 from the germline V gene are DFQATT and SNEGSKA (reference sequence). The CDR3 is 10 residues long. CDR3 amino acids: CSAGTSEAFF. The CDR3 DNA follows: TGCAGTGCTGGGACATCTGAAGCTTTCTTT.

The chain combines TRBV5-1 with TRBJ2-3, with D perhaps matching TRBD2 (5 bases). The CDR3 contains 17 residues. Trimming pared 0 bases from V and 1 base from J, leaving 15 bases between. The germline V gene encodes CDR1 SGHRS and CDR2 YFSETQ. The CDR3: CASSLATTAPGTDTQYF. The CDR3 nucleotides are TGCGCCAGCAGCTTGGCGACTACTGCCCCAGGCACAGATACGCAGTATTTT.

This chain uses TRBV7-2 with TRBJ2-1; tentatively, D is TRBD2 (6 bases). The V gene lost 1 base and the J gene lost 6 bases, with 13 bases spanning the gap. The CDR3 is made up of 15 amino acids. CDR1 is SGHTA, CDR2 FQGNSA, per germline. The CDR3 coding sequence is TGTGCCAGCAGCTTAGGGGAGGCCCTCATCAATGAGCAGTTCTTC. Residues: CASSLGEALINEQFF. Looking up the rest from reference TRBV7-2 and TRBJ2-1 gives the full variable domain: GAGVSQSPSNKVTEKGKDVELRCDPISGHTALYWYRQSLGQGLEFLIYFQGNSAPDKSGLPSDRFSAERTGGSVSTLTIQRTQQEDSAVYLCASSLGEALINEQFFGPGTRLTVL.

The chain combines TRBV7-2 with TRBJ2-1, with 8 bases that match TRBD1. The V segment lost 1 base and the J segment 8 bases; nucleotides outside the gene matches: 4. In germline, CDR1 is SGHTA, CDR2 FQGNSA. The CDR3 has 14 amino acids. The CDR3 DNA reads TGTGCCAGCAGCTTAGACGGGACAGGAGATGAGCAGTTCTTC. Encoded protein: CASSLDGTGDEQFF. Supplemented by reference TRBV7-2 and TRBJ2-1, the full variable domain reads GAGVSQSPSNKVTEKGKDVELRCDPISGHTALYWYRQSLGQGLEFLIYFQGNSAPDKSGLPSDRFSAERTGGSVSTLTIQRTQQEDSAVYLCASSLDGTGDEQFFGPGTRLTVL.

The chain has TRBV30 and TRBJ1-1; 7 bases match TRBD1. Per the germline V gene, CDR1 is GTSNPN and CDR2 is SVGIG (reference sequence). After removal of 2 bases from V and 5 bases from J, the junction contained 5 bases not matched to a gene. CDR3 size: 13 residues. In DNA, the CDR3 is TGTGCCTGGAGTAAATCGACAGGGACTGAAGCTTTCTTT. This codes for CAWSKSTGTEAFF.

The chain uses TRBV13 and TRBJ2-1; D gene ambiguous. This CDR3 comprises 15 residues. Trimming stripped 1 base from V and 0 bases from J, with 7 bases between. Germline V gene lookup returns CDR1 PRHDT and CDR2 FYEKMQ (reference sequence). The DNA for the CDR3 is TGTGCCAGCAGCTTAGAGATGGCCTCCTACAATGAGCAGTTCTTC. Its translation: CASSLEMASYNEQFF.

V and J are TRBV19 and TRBJ1-5; 7 positions agree with TRBD1. Trimming cost V 5 bases and J 7 bases; bases outside gene matches: 8. The CDR3 has 14 amino acids. Germline V gene lookup returns CDR1 LNHDA and CDR2 SQIVND (reference sequence). The CDR3: CASSSGTARQPQHF. DNA of the CDR3: TGTGCCAGTAGTTCCGGGACAGCACGCCAGCCCCAGCATTTT. The full variable domain, with the rest looked up from reference TRBV19 and TRBJ1-5, is DGGITQSPKYLFRKEGQNVTLSCEQNLNHDAMYWYRQDPGQGLRLIYYSQIVNDFQKGDIAEGYSVSREKKESFPLTVTSAQKNPTAFYLCASSSGTARQPQHFGDGTRLSIL.

The chain carries TRBV5-1 and TRBJ2-7, with D possibly matching TRBD1 (6 bases). The germline V gene has CDR1 SGHRS and CDR2 YFSETQ. The CDR3 sequence is 15 residues long. V was shortened by 0 bases and J by 2 bases, with 12 bases between the two germline ends. In nucleotides, the CDR3 is TGCGCCAGCAGCTTGGAACAGGGAAAAGCCTACGAGCAGTACTTC. Amino acids: CASSLEQGKAYEQYF.

J is TRBJ1-1 and V is TRBV7-9; the match to TRBD1 covers 10 bases. Trimming cost V 5 bases and J 4 bases; bases outside gene matches: 10. The CDR3 length is 16 residues. CDR1 is SEHNR and CDR2 is FQNEAQ in the germline V gene (reference sequence). CDR3 sequence reads: CASSLTGGVGGTEAFF. The CDR3 region has the DNA TGTGCCAGCAGCCTGACAGGGGGCGTCGGGGGCACTGAAGCTTTCTTT.

V gene TRBV5-1 combines with J gene TRBJ2-5; the match to TRBD2 covers 12 bases. CDR1 is SGHRS, CDR2 YFSETQ, per germline. Trimming cost V 6 bases and J 5 bases; bases outside gene matches: 5. CDR3 length: 14 amino acids. CDR3 region: CASMVLAGGETQYF. The DNA of the CDR3 is TGCGCCAGCATGGTCCTAGCGGGGGGGGAGACCCAGTACTTC.

The chain carries TRBV7-8 and TRBJ2-7; the match to TRBD1 covers 9 bases. Germline CDR1 SGHVS, CDR2 FQNEAQ. V lost 6 bases, J lost 7 bases, and 19 bases stayed unmatched. There are 17 residues in the CDR3. DNA for the CDR3: TGTGCCAGCAGGCCCTCCCTTACCCGGGACAGGGTGGGTGAGCAGTACTTC. Translated: CASRPSLTRDRVGEQYF.

The chain joins TRBV5-6 to TRBJ1-3; D is possibly TRBD1 (5 bases). CDR3 length equals 16 residues. V was clipped by 1 base and J by 1 base, with 12 bases between them. The germline CDR1 and CDR2 sequences are SGHDT and YYEEEE. This CDR3 reads CASSLLGAHSGNTIYF. The DNA of the CDR3 is TGTGCCAGCAGCTTGTTAGGGGCCCATTCTGGAAACACCATATATTTT.

The V call is TRBV2, the J call TRBJ1-3; D is undetermined. This CDR3 contains 16 residues. CDR1 is SNHLY and CDR2 is FYNNEI in the germline V gene. Trimming stripped 2 bases from V and 0 bases from J, with 11 bases between. The CDR3 DNA is TGTGCCAGCAGTGAAAAAACATCTCTCTCTGGAAACACCATATATTTT. This translates into CASSEKTSLSGNTIYF.

This clone turned up a few times. This chain joins TRBV29-1 and TRBJ2-7, with D possibly matching TRBD2 (5 bases). Trimming removed 4 bases at V and 3 bases at J, with 19 bases between. The CDR3 extends over 15 amino acids. Germline values: CDR1 SQVTM, CDR2 ANQGSEA. The CDR3 nucleotides are TGCAGCGTTGGCCGTAGACGCGGGTCCCTCTACGAGCAGTACTTC. It encodes CSVGRRRGSLYEQYF.

The V call is TRBV11-2, the J call TRBJ2-3; the D gene is possibly TRBD1 (5 bases). CDR3 size: 13 residues. CDR1 is SGHAT and CDR2 is FQNNGV in the germline V gene. V was cut by 5 bases and J by 6 bases, with 12 bases left in between. The CDR3 sequence: CASSARQPDTQYF. CDR3 DNA sequence: TGTGCCAGCAGCGCCCGACAGCCGGATACGCAGTATTTT.

The CDR3 protein is CASRPQGLGTGELFF. The CDR3 bases are TGTGCCAGCAGACCACAGGGGCTCGGGACCGGGGAGCTGTTTTTT. The gene calls are TRBV27 and TRBJ2-2; 7 bases are shared with TRBD1. The V segment lost 6 bases and the J segment 5 bases; nucleotides outside the gene matches: 9. This CDR3 spans 15 amino acids. Germline CDR1 MNHEY, CDR2 SMNVEV (reference sequence).

The V call is TRBV5-1, the J call TRBJ2-3, with D unresolved. V shed 0 bases and J shed 0 bases, with 14 bases lying between them. CDR1 SGHRS and CDR2 YFSETQ come from the germline V gene. CDR3 size: 17 residues. The CDR3 nucleotides are TGCGCCAGCAGCTTGGGATCAACAGCCTCTAGCACAGATACGCAGTATTTT. The encoded protein is CASSLGSTASSTDTQYF.

V gene TRBV19 combines with J gene TRBJ2-7; weak D call: TRBD1 (7 bases). V lost 7 bases and J 4 bases, leaving 20 bases between the germline ends. Per germline, CDR1 LNHDA and CDR2 SQIVND (reference sequence). The CDR3 has 15 amino acids. CDR3 region: CASTNSQGGRYEQYF. CDR3 nucleotide sequence: TGTGCCAGTACCAATTCCCAGGGGGGCAGGTACGAGCAGTACTTC.

This chain connects TRBV5-8 to TRBJ2-1; the D gene is possibly TRBD1 (6 bases). Germline CDR1 SGHTS, CDR2 YDEGEE. The CDR3 runs to 15 residues. V was shortened by 1 base and J by 4 bases, with 12 bases between the two germline ends. The CDR3 nucleotides read TGTGCCAGCAGCTTGCAACAGGGTCTATACAATGAGCAGTTCTTC. This encodes CASSLQQGLYNEQFF.

The chain couples TRBV7-9 to TRBJ2-1; TRBD2 matches 9 bases. This CDR3 comprises 14 residues. Losses at the gene ends were 1 base for V and 12 bases for J; bases not matched to a gene: 7. The germline V gene encodes CDR1 SEHNR and CDR2 FQNEAQ (reference sequence). As DNA, the CDR3 is TGTGCCAGCAGCTTAGGCGCGGGAGGGCCCTCGCAGTTCTTC. It translates to CASSLGAGGPSQFF.

The chain links TRBV10-2 to TRBJ1-1; a possible D gene is TRBD1 (5 bases). With 3 bases removed from V and 10 bases from J, the gap between germline ends came to 15 bases. The CDR3 consists of 13 residues. Looked up from germline, CDR1 is WSHSY and CDR2 is SAAADI. The CDR3 DNA reads TGCGCCAGCAGTGACCCCACAGGCGGTGGAGCTTTCTTT. It encodes CASSDPTGGGAFF.

The V gene is TRBV19, the J gene TRBJ1-2; 8 positions agree with TRBD1. The germline V gene has CDR1 LNHDA and CDR2 SQIVND (reference sequence). The CDR3 has 15 amino acids. The ends lost 8 bases at V and 0 bases at J; junction bases unmatched: 8. CDR3 nucleotides: TGTGCCAGTCGGGACAGGACGGCTTCTAACTATGGCTACACCTTC. This encodes CASRDRTASNYGYTF. The whole variable domain, remainder taken from reference TRBV19 and TRBJ1-2, is DGGITQSPKYLFRKEGQNVTLSCEQNLNHDAMYWYRQDPGQGLRLIYYSQIVNDFQKGDIAEGYSVSREKKESFPLTVTSAQKNPTAFYLCASRDRTASNYGYTFGSGTRLTVV.

The rearrangement uses TRBV12-5 and TRBJ2-7, with 10 bases identical to TRBD1. This CDR3 has 14 residues. Germline trimming cut 5 bases from V and 3 bases from J; bases unmatched to any gene: 4. From germline, CDR1 is LGHNT and CDR2 FRNRAP. For the CDR3, the DNA is TGTGCTAGTGGTATCGGACAGGGGGACTACGAGCAGTACTTC. Encoded protein: CASGIGQGDYEQYF.